The 21 T cell receptor beta chains in this list originate from one sample, sequenced in a study of T cell repertoires in cytomegalovirus infection. TCRdb re-derived calls from the reads in MiXCR, one entry per CDR3 protein. The repertoire holds about 920,000 distinct CDR3 sequences, with about a third as singletons. The antigens of these receptors remain unknown. The specimen comprised cultured CD8+ T cells from PBMCs, sampled from culture after CMV antigen stimulation. Receptors originate from a human donor in good health (CMV status not recorded). Some clones in this sample may be carry-over from other donors' samples.

This sequence joins TRBV5-4 and TRBJ2-3; TRBD2 aligns across 13 bases. This CDR3 is 17 amino acids long. V shed 4 bases, J shed 5 bases, and the junction held 10 bases outside the gene matches. CDR1 SGHNT and CDR2 YYREEE come from the germline V gene (reference sequence). For the CDR3, the DNA is TGTGCCAGCAGCCCAGGACTAGCGGGGGTCATGGGAGATACGCAGTATTTT. This codes for CASSPGLAGVMGDTQYF.

The sample holds one count of this clonotype. Just one base apart from a much larger clone, this may be a read error. The chain carries TRBV7-2 and TRBJ2-3; D not certain. This CDR3 region has 15 residues. The V gene's germline CDR1 is SGHTA and CDR2 FQGNSA. The CDR3: CVSSWGFASTDTQYF. In DNA form, the CDR3 reads TGTGTCAGTTCATGGGGTTTCGCTAGCACAGATACGCAGTATTTT.

This clonotype was detected many times. The V call is TRBV7-2, the J call TRBJ1-6, with a weak D call TRBD1 (6 bases). The CDR3 has 15 amino acids. Trimming left V 1 base short and J 10 bases short, with 14 bases between. CDR1 is SGHTA, CDR2 FQGNSA, per germline. CDR3 nucleotide sequence: TGTGCCAGCAGCTTAGTCTACAGGGAGCGGTCACCCCTCCACTTT. Translated: CASSLVYRERSPLHF.

The chain combines TRBV4-1 with TRBJ1-1; tentative D call: TRBD1 (5 bases). The CDR3 contains 13 residues. Deletions cut 5 bases from V and 10 bases from J, with 17 bases between. CDR1 MGHRA and CDR2 YSYEKL come from the germline V gene. CDR3 sequence: CASSGGELVSAFF. The CDR3 bases are TGCGCCAGCAGCGGAGGGGAGCTTGTGTCAGCTTTCTTT.

This clonotype was detected only a few times. V and J are TRBV6-5 and TRBJ2-7; no clear D gene. CDR1 and CDR2 (germline): MNHEY, SVGAGI. V was shortened by 6 bases and J by 3 bases, with 9 bases between the two germline ends. The CDR3 totals 12 residues. The CDR3 loop reads CASRNSHYEQYV. The CDR3 nucleotides are TGTGCCAGCAGAAATTCCCACTACGAGCAGTACGTC.

There are a few counts of this clonotype. The chain employs TRBV25-1 and TRBJ2-3; 10 nucleotides line up with TRBD2. The V and J ends lost 4 bases and 6 bases, in that order; junction bases with no gene match: 10. Per the germline V gene, CDR1 is MGHDK and CDR2 is SYGVNS. CDR3 length equals 16 residues. CDR3 protein: CASSGAGLAGDDTQYF. The CDR3 nucleotides are TGTGCCAGCAGTGGGGCGGGGCTAGCGGGGGATGATACGCAGTATTTT.

J is TRBJ2-1 and V is TRBV10-3; 7 bases are a match to TRBD2. The V and J ends lost 3 bases and 0 bases, in that order; junction bases with no gene match: 2. There are 15 residues in the CDR3. CDR1 and CDR2 (germline): ENHRY, SYGVKD. The CDR3 sequence: CAISELASSYNEQFF. The CDR3 region has the DNA TGTGCCATCAGTGAACTAGCGAGCTCCTACAATGAGCAGTTCTTC.

This clonotype was seen more than once but under ten times. The chain recombines TRBV7-6 with TRBJ1-4, with D hard to call. The CDR3 is 13 residues long. Germline CDR1 and CDR2: SGHVS and FNYEAQ. Trimming removed 5 bases at V and 8 bases at J, with 12 bases between. The CDR3: CASSPLGGEKLFF. Written as DNA, the CDR3 is TGTGCCAGCAGCCCCCTCGGTGGGGAAAAACTGTTTTTT.

The CDR3 bases are TGTGCCAGCAGCGTAGGAGAGAGATATCAGCCCCAGCATTTT. Encoded protein: CASSVGERYQPQHF. The chain has TRBV9 and TRBJ1-5, with D unclear. The CDR3 consists of 14 residues. Germline V CDR1 and CDR2: SGDLS, YYNGEE. V was cut by 0 bases and J by 5 bases, with 9 bases left in between.

This clonotype has only a few counts. For the CDR3, the DNA is TGCAGTGCTAAGGGAGGGCCCAAAAACATTCAGTACTTC. Amino acid sequence: CSAKGGPKNIQYF. The V gene is TRBV20-1, the J gene TRBJ2-4; 7 bases align to TRBD2. The V gene end was trimmed by 4 bases and the J gene end by 2 bases; junction bases not matched to a gene: 2. This CDR3 contains 13 residues. Germline V gives CDR1 DFQATT, CDR2 SNEGSKA (reference sequence).

The chain is built from TRBV2 and TRBJ2-3, with TRBD2 identical over 13 bases. With 6 bases clipped from V and 9 bases from J, the junction kept 12 bases outside the gene matches. This CDR3 is built from 16 residues. Per germline, CDR1 SNHLY and CDR2 FYNNEI. The CDR3 protein is CASRDPRLAGGKTQYF. The CDR3 nucleotides are TGTGCCAGCAGGGATCCGAGACTAGCGGGGGGAAAGACGCAGTATTTT. The variable domain in full, with the rest retrieved from reference TRBV2 and TRBJ2-3, is EPEVTQTPSHQVTQMGQEVILRCVPISNHLYFYWYRQILGQKVEFLVSFYNNEISEKSEIFDDQFSVERPDGSNFTLKIRSTKLEDSAMYFCASRDPRLAGGKTQYFGPGTRLTVL.

This chain joins TRBV2 and TRBJ1-4; unclear D gene. Germline V gives CDR1 SNHLY, CDR2 FYNNEI. Trimming cost V 6 bases and J 10 bases, with 9 bases left between them. The CDR3 has 11 amino acids. CDR3 DNA: TGTGCCAGCAGGGATTGGGGAAAACTGTTTTTT. Encoded protein: CASRDWGKLFF.

The chain has TRBV29-1 and TRBJ2-5, with 11 bases fitting TRBD2. Germline assignment: CDR1 SQVTM and CDR2 ANQGSEA. The CDR3 length is 19 residues. V lost 0 bases, J lost 1 base, and 13 bases stayed unmatched. DNA of the CDR3: TGCAGCGTTGAAGATCCAGGGGGCCTTAGCGGGGGGGCCCAAGAGACCCAGTACTTC. It translates to CSVEDPGGLSGGAQETQYF.

The V and J genes are TRBV27 and TRBJ1-5; D remains unclear. V lost 8 bases, J lost 5 bases, and 7 bases lay in between. CDR1 is MNHEY, CDR2 SMNVEV, per germline (reference sequence). The CDR3 runs 11 residues. The CDR3 loop reads CASGLHQPQHF. The CDR3 DNA follows: TGTGCCAGCGGACTTCATCAGCCCCAGCATTTT.

This clonotype was detected a few times. V gene TRBV2 combines with J gene TRBJ2-7; D not resolved. The length of the CDR3 is 12 residues. Trimming pared 4 bases from V and 5 bases from J, leaving 9 bases between. Germline V CDR1 and CDR2: SNHLY, FYNNEI. CDR3 in DNA: TGTGCCAGCAGTGGGGCTCGACACGAGCAGTACGTC. Encoded protein: CASSGARHEQYV.

This clonotype was observed a few times. V gene TRBV27 combines with J gene TRBJ1-6; the D gene is possibly TRBD1 (6 bases). The germline V and J ends were trimmed by 2 bases and 0 bases, with 11 bases remaining between them. CDR3 length: 17 amino acids. The germline V gene encodes CDR1 MNHEY and CDR2 SMNVEV (reference sequence). The CDR3 sequence: CASSLRGLSSYNSPLHF. In nucleotides, the CDR3 is TGTGCCAGCAGTTTAAGGGGGTTGAGCTCCTATAATTCACCCCTCCACTTT.

This chain uses TRBV6-2 or TRBV6-3 with TRBJ1-1; D unclear. Germline loops: CDR1 MNHEY, CDR2 SVGEGT. V was trimmed by 6 bases and J by 2 bases, leaving 10 bases between them. This CDR3 comprises 13 residues. CDR3 nucleotides: TGTGCCAGCAGGTACGAGGATAACACTGAAGCTTTCTTT. This encodes CASRYEDNTEAFF.

The chain employs TRBV10-2 and TRBJ2-1; 16 nucleotides agree with TRBD2. Germline V gene data show CDR1 as WSHSY and CDR2 as SAAADI. The junction had 8 bases not matched to a gene; V was cut back by 1 base and J by 5 bases. The CDR3 covers 19 residues. In DNA, the CDR3 is TGCGCCAGCAGTGAGTTGGGACTAGCGGGGGGGCGAATGGACAATGAGCAGTTCTTC. It translates to CASSELGLAGGRMDNEQFF.

The DNA for the CDR3 is TGTGCCAGCAGTCCCGAGGTCTCTAATGAAAAACTGTTTTTT. It translates to CASSPEVSNEKLFF. The V and J genes are TRBV7-6 and TRBJ1-4, with D uncertain. Germline lookup yields CDR1 SGHVS and CDR2 FNYEAQ. This CDR3 is 14 amino acids long. V lost 6 bases to trimming and J lost 3 bases, with 11 bases between them.

On this clonotype: A junction end diverges from the germline sequence, so it may reflect a read error. The rearrangement uses TRBV4-1 and TRBJ2-2, with unresolved D. CDR3 length equals 13 residues. Germline values: CDR1 MGHRA, CDR2 YSYEKL. This CDR3 is CAGSLPNTGELFF. CDR3 in DNA: TGCGCCGGCAGCCTTCCGAACACCGGGGAGCTGTTTTTT.

Many counts were recorded for this clonotype. The rearrangement links TRBV11-2 to TRBJ2-1; 9 nucleotides align to TRBD2. The germline gives CDR1 SGHAT, CDR2 FQNNGV. The V segment lost 0 bases and the J segment 8 bases; nucleotides outside the gene matches: 5. The CDR3 sequence is 15 residues long. The chain's CDR3 is CASSLESGGRDEQFF. The CDR3 DNA is TGTGCCAGCAGCTTAGAAAGCGGGGGGCGGGATGAGCAGTTCTTC.